A single sample is the source of the 5 T cell receptor beta chains below, sequenced in a study of T cell responses to AZD1222 COVID-19 vaccine. Generated by immunoSEQ multiplex PCR, the TCRdb table keeps only in-frame clones and is missing some. The data hold about 130,000 clones, with roughly 87% observed a single time. The sequencing here drew on peripheral blood, taken 28 days after the second AZD1222 dose. The receptors shown here come from an adult who received the AZD1222 COVID-19 vaccine.

The J gene is TRBJ1-1, the V gene TRBV3-1 (or the pseudogene TRBV3-2); D gene uncertain. The CDR3 runs to 15 residues. V was trimmed by 1 base and J by 1 base, leaving 10 bases between them. Germline V gene sequence: CDR1 LGHDT, CDR2 YNNKEL (reference sequence). The CDR3 bases are TGTGCCAGCAGCCAAGCCGCGGTAGGGAACACTGAAGCTTTCTTT. As protein: CASSQAAVGNTEAFF.

The chain employs TRBV29-1 and TRBJ2-5, with 10 bases lining up with TRBD2. The V and J ends lost 2 bases and 4 bases, in that order; junction bases with no gene match: 10. Germline V gives CDR1 SQVTM, CDR2 ANQGSEA. The CDR3 is 16 amino acids. CDR3 DNA sequence: TGCAGCGTTGAATTTCCTAGCGGGGGCCCAGGAGAGACCCAGTACTTC. It yields the protein CSVEFPSGGPGETQYF.

The V gene is TRBV4-3, the J gene TRBJ1-2, with D hard to call. The V gene lost 1 base and the J gene lost 4 bases, with 13 bases spanning the gap. Germline V gene data show CDR1 as LGHNA and CDR2 as YSLEER. This CDR3 has 15 residues. Here the CDR3 reads CASSQAHTGRYGYTF. CDR3 in DNA: TGCGCCAGCAGCCAAGCCCACACCGGACGCTATGGCTACACCTTC.

The chain links TRBV5-4 to TRBJ2-5; no reliable D call. Germline V CDR1 and CDR2: SGHNT, YYREEE (reference sequence). CDR3 length equals 14 residues. Deletions cut 5 bases from V and 0 bases from J, with 11 bases between. The CDR3 sequence: CASSNEWDQETQYF. In DNA, the CDR3 is TGTGCCAGCAGTAATGAGTGGGACCAAGAGACCCAGTACTTC.

The CDR3 coding sequence is TGTGCCAGTAGTCCTCGCCAGGCGGGAGATGAAAAACTGTTTTTT. This encodes CASSPRQAGDEKLFF. This chain uses TRBV19 with TRBJ1-4, with D unresolved. Between the trimmed V and J ends, which lost 5 bases and 6 bases, there was a span of 16 bases. The CDR3 totals 15 residues. Germline CDR1 and CDR2: LNHDA and SQIVND (reference sequence).